This TCR beta chain emerged from a study of T cells in narcolepsy. General study findings and limits: Blood of same and different patients, but not healthy controls, reportedly held recurring autoreactive clonotypes. Comparing one patient's CSF and blood CD4+ clonotypes highlighted HCRT- and TRIB2-specific autoreactive clonotypes.

Comment on this clone: The antigen is not known.

Profiled with immunoSEQ multiplex PCR; TCRdb holds only in-frame clones, not every one. The data contain 25,000 to 30,000 clones, more than 70% of them seen just once; the ten biggest clones take up more than 0.75%. The V and J ends lost 1 base and 0 bases respectively, with 15 bases between them. The CDR3 covers 17 residues. CDR1 LNHDA and CDR2 SQIVND come from the germline V gene (reference sequence). The sequenced sample was memory (CD45RA-) CD4+ T cells from blood. The genes are TRBV19 and TRBJ1-2, with D unclear. The receptor comes from a human donor in good health. CDR3 DNA: TGTGCCAGTAGTATAGGTTCGGTTTTAACTTCTAACTATGGCTACACCTTC. Protein product: CASSIGSVLTSNYGYTF.